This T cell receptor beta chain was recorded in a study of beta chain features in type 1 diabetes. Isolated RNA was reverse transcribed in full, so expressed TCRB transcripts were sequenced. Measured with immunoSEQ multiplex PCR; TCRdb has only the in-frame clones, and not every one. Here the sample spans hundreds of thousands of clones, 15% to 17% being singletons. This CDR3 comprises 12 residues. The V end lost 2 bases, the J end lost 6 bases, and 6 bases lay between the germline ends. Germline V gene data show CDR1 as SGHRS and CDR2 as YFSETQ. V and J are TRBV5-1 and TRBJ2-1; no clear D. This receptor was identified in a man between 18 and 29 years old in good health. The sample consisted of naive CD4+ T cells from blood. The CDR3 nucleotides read TGCGCCAGCAGCTTCTTGTTCAATGAGCAGTTCTTC. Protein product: CASSFLFNEQFF.